The rows below give T cell receptor beta chains drawn from one sample of a study of shared clonotypes between healthy human individuals. Assay: immunoSEQ multiplex PCR; the TCRdb copy retains only in-frame clones and omits some. There are hundreds of thousands of clones in the sample; roughly 72% occur only once, and 12% lies in the top ten. The sequencing input was PBMCs. The receptors come from a woman between 40 and 55 years old in good health. Some clones in this sample may be carry-over from other donors' samples. CDR3s include the opening cysteine and the closing phenylalanine or tryptophan. A D gene is named only where the DNA matches it firmly. Expanded clones get a size class; other rows say once, few or many, or leave the size out.

v_call	d_call	clone_size	j_call	cdr3_nt	cdr3_aa
TRBV5-4	-	once	TRBJ2-5	TGTGCCAGCAGCTTGGTTCCCGCGGGGGAGACCCAGTACTTC	CASSLVPAGETQYF
TRBV4-2	-	many	TRBJ2-5	TGTGCCAGCAGCCAAGGACCGCTAAAACAAGAGACCCAGTACTTC	CASSQGPLKQETQYF
TRBV28	-	many	TRBJ1-1	TGTGCCAGCAGCCCCCCTCGACAGAACACTGAAGCTTTCTTT	CASSPPRQNTEAFF
TRBV7-2	-	once	TRBJ2-7	TGTGCCAGCAGCTTAAAGTCCCCCTACGAGCAGTACTTC	CASSLKSPYEQYF
TRBV2	TRBD1	-	TRBJ2-1	TGTGCCAGCATGAAGGACAGGGACAATGAGCAGTTCTTC	CASMKDRDNEQFF
TRBV2	TRBD1	-	TRBJ2-5	TGTGCCAGCAGTGGGGGTGCCGGGACAGGGGGAGAGACCCAGTACTTC	CASSGGAGTGGETQYF
TRBV7-9	TRBD2	-	TRBJ2-7	TGTGCCAGCAGTTTCAGCGGGATTAGCGAGCAGTACTTC	CASSFSGISEQYF
TRBV5-1	-	few	TRBJ2-1	TGCGCCAGCAGCTTGTCAGCTAGCGTGAATGAGCAGTTCTTC	CASSLSASVNEQFF
TRBV6-5	TRBD1	-	TRBJ2-1	TGTGCCAGCAGGACCCGGGACAGGTACAATGAGCAGTTCTTC	CASRTRDRYNEQFF
TRBV4-1	-	-	TRBJ2-1	TGCGCCAGCAGCGAGGGCCTTTACAATGAGCAGTTCTTC	CASSEGLYNEQFF
TRBV5-1	TRBD2	-	TRBJ2-2	TGCGCCAGCAGCCCGGGACTAGTTTGGACCGGGGAGCTATTTTTT	CASSPGLVWTGELFF
TRBV30	TRBD1	-	TRBJ2-7	TGTGCCTGGAACACAGGGGGCGCATCCTACGAGCAGTACTTC	CAWNTGGASYEQYF
TRBV19	-	-	TRBJ2-7	TGTGCCAGTAGTATAGGGACGCCCTACGAGCAGTACTTC	CASSIGTPYEQYF
TRBV11-2	-	-	TRBJ1-1	TGTGCCAGCAGCTTCTCTTCCCTGGGTACTGAAGCTTTCTTT	CASSFSSLGTEAFF
TRBV28	-	few	TRBJ1-5	TGTGCCAGCAGCCGAACCCAGGGAGTTGGGAATCAGCCCCAGCATTTT	CASSRTQGVGNQPQHF
TRBV30	TRBD2	-	TRBJ2-1	TGTGCCTGGAGTCGACTAGCGGGAACTTACAATGAGCAGTTCTTC	CAWSRLAGTYNEQFF
TRBV7-3	TRBD2	-	TRBJ2-1	TGTGCCAGCAGCTCAGGACTAGCGGGAGTCGATGAGCAGTTCTTC	CASSSGLAGVDEQFF
TRBV6-1	TRBD2	-	TRBJ2-7	TGTGCCAGCAGGACTAGCGGGATTAACGAGCAGTACTTC	CASRTSGINEQYF
TRBV7-2	-	many	TRBJ2-1	TGTGCCAGCAGTACTAGGGCGGGGAGCTCCTACAATGAGCAGTTCTTC	CASSTRAGSSYNEQFF
TRBV7-2	-	-	TRBJ2-7	TGTGCCAGCAGCTTAGGCGAATTTCCGATCTACGAGCAGTACTTC	CASSLGEFPIYEQYF
TRBV29-1	TRBD1	few	TRBJ1-1	TGCAGCGTTGCACAGGGGGCGGGGAGCACTGAAGCTTTCTTT	CSVAQGAGSTEAFF
TRBV5-1	TRBD1	-	TRBJ1-2	TGCGCCAGCAGCCCCGGACAGGGCATCGACTACACCTTC	CASSPGQGIDYTF
TRBV6-5	-	-	TRBJ2-1	TGTGCCAGCACCCAAGGCGTAGGTGTTGGTGAGCAGTTCTTC	CASTQGVGVGEQFF
TRBV7-3	-	many	TRBJ2-2	TGTGCCAGCAGGGGACCGGGAGCCCCCGCCGGGGAGCTGTTTTTT	CASRGPGAPAGELFF
TRBV4-1	-	-	TRBJ2-3	TGCGCCAGCAGCCAACCTATTAGGGCCTGGGGGAATACGCAGTATTTT	CASSQPIRAWGNTQYF
TRBV5-1	-	-	TRBJ2-7	TGCGCCAGCAGCTTTGACGGGAGAACCTACGAGCAGTACTTC	CASSFDGRTYEQYF